The rows below give T cell receptor beta chains drawn from one sample of a study of blood T cell repertoires in COVID-19. The table came from immunoSEQ multiplex PCR; TCRdb's copy has only in-frame clones and leaves some out. This repertoire shows about 150,000 clones, about 87% found once; its top ten account for 44%. Sequencing was performed on peripheral blood. The source of these receptors is a human donor in a cohort sampled during active COVID-19. The CDR3 runs from the conserved cysteine through the conserved F or W. A D gene is named only where the DNA matches it firmly. Only some rows state a clone size, as once, few, many or a class for expanded clones.

j_call clone_size v_call d_call cdr3_aa cdr3_nt
TRBJ1-1 few TRBV2 TRBD1 CASREDRGEAFF TGTGCCAGCAGGGAAGACAGGGGAGAAGCTTTCTTT
TRBJ2-1 - TRBV7-3 - CASSLRGGLVRETDNEQFF TGTGCCAGCAGCTTAAGAGGGGGACTCGTGCGGGAGACGGACAATGAGCAGTTCTTC
TRBJ1-5 few TRBV19 - CASRTQGSNQPQHF TGTGCCAGTAGAACGCAGGGATCGAATCAGCCCCAGCATTTT
TRBJ2-3 - TRBV28 - CASSFVGGRDTQYF TGTGCCAGCAGTTTTGTGGGAGGACGAGATACGCAGTATTTT
TRBJ1-4 - TRBV5-8 - CASSWGRFSSTNEKLFF TGTGCCAGCAGCTGGGGGAGGTTTTCCAGCACTAATGAAAAACTGTTTTTT
TRBJ1-2 - TRBV5-4 - CASSSGLRGSNYGYTF TGTGCCAGCAGCTCCGGATTGAGAGGTAGCAACTATGGCTACACCTTC
TRBJ1-3 - TRBV5-1 - CASSLAANPENTIYF TGCGCCAGCAGCTTGGCCGCAAACCCGGAGAACACCATATATTTT
TRBJ1-5 - TRBV6-1 - CASSESGFNQPQHF TGTGCCAGCAGTGAATCGGGGTTCAATCAGCCCCAGCATTTT
TRBJ2-3 - TRBV2 TRBD2 CASSDPWGASGVSTDTQYF TGTGCCAGCAGTGACCCGTGGGGGGCTAGCGGGGTAAGCACAGATACGCAGTATTTT
TRBJ1-2 - TRBV5-1 TRBD1 CASSAIQGTYGYTF TGCGCCAGCAGCGCTATACAGGGGACCTATGGCTACACCTTC
TRBJ2-2 - TRBV6-5 TRBD2 CASRNGLAGVGELFF TGTGCCAGCAGGAACGGACTAGCGGGAGTCGGGGAGCTGTTTTTT
TRBJ2-3 - TRBV4-1 TRBD2 CASSGTSGDTDTQYF TGCGCCAGCAGCGGGACTAGCGGGGACACAGATACGCAGTATTTT
TRBJ1-1 once TRBV9 - CASSALLNTEAFF TGTGCCAGCAGCGCTTTATTGAACACTGAAGCTTTCTTT
TRBJ2-2 - TRBV29-1 TRBD1 CSVDPTGWGTGELFF TGCAGCGTTGATCCGACAGGGTGGGGCACCGGGGAGCTGTTTTTT
TRBJ2-6 - TRBV19 TRBD1 CASSMPGQYSGANVLTF TGTGCCAGTAGTATGCCGGGACAGTACTCTGGGGCCAACGTCCTGACTTTC
TRBJ2-2 - TRBV19 TRBD1 CASSLRQGPNTGELFF TGTGCCAGTAGTTTACGACAGGGGCCAAATACCGGGGAGCTGTTTTTT
TRBJ1-6 - TRBV6-5 TRBD1 CASSYSVTGENSPLHF TGTGCCAGCAGTTACTCCGTAACAGGGGAGAATTCACCCCTCCACTTT
TRBJ2-5 - TRBV14 TRBD2 CASSHLAGGSETQYF TGTGCCAGCAGCCATCTAGCGGGAGGGTCAGAGACCCAGTACTTC
TRBJ2-3 few TRBV29-1 TRBD2 CSVDLREGVDTQYF TGCAGCGTTGATCTCCGGGAGGGTGTAGATACGCAGTATTTT
TRBJ1-6 few TRBV19 TRBD1 CASSPWTGANSPLHF TGTGCCAGTAGTCCCTGGACAGGGGCGAATTCACCCCTCCACTTT
TRBJ1-5 few TRBV6-6 TRBD1 CASEGQGEQPQHF TGTGCCAGCGAAGGACAGGGGGAGCAGCCCCAGCATTTT
TRBJ1-1 - TRBV11-3 - CASSLVTAGNGAFF TGTGCCAGCAGCTTAGTAACAGCCGGAAATGGAGCTTTCTTT
TRBJ2-2 - TRBV7-3 - CASSLTADSNTGELFF TGTGCCAGCAGCTTAACGGCAGATTCGAACACCGGGGAGCTGTTTTTT
TRBJ2-3 once TRBV25-1 - CASSEYGGMGTDTQYF TGTGCCAGCAGTGAATACGGGGGTATGGGCACAGATACGCAGTATTTT
TRBJ1-5 many TRBV6-5 - CASLTYNQPQHF TGTGCCAGCCTAACCTACAATCAGCCCCAGCATTTT
TRBJ2-5 - TRBV5-4 - CASSSPGRVEETQYF TGTGCCAGCAGCTCTCCGGGCAGGGTAGAAGAGACCCAGTACTTC
TRBJ2-1 once TRBV27 - CASTQRSPPRQEQFF TGTGCCAGCACTCAACGGTCCCCACCCAGACAGGAGCAGTTCTTC
TRBJ1-2 few TRBV11-3 - CASSPAGSNYGYTF TGTGCCAGCAGCCCCGCGGGCTCGAACTATGGCTACACCTTC
TRBJ1-4 - TRBV3-1/TRBV3-2 - CASSHGQINEKLFF TGTGCCAGCAGCCATGGGCAGATTAATGAAAAACTGTTTTTT
TRBJ2-5 - TRBV7-8 - CASSAEGGVPWETQYF TGTGCCAGCAGTGCGGAGGGGGGGGTGCCTTGGGAGACCCAGTACTTC
TRBJ2-3 - TRBV18 TRBD2 CASSTLLAGGPDTQYF TGTGCCAGCTCAACCCTACTAGCGGGAGGACCTGATACGCAGTATTTT
TRBJ2-5 - TRBV5-4 - CASSKDRETQYF TGTGCCAGCAGCAAGGACAGAGAGACCCAGTACTTC
TRBJ2-1 - TRBV4-3 - CASSLGNEQFF TGCGCCAGCAGCCTCGGTAATGAGCAGTTCTTC
TRBJ1-5 - TRBV30 - CAWSGRQDPYQPQHF TGTGCCTGGAGTGGCCGACAGGACCCCTATCAGCCCCAGCATTTT
TRBJ1-2 few TRBV18 TRBD1 CASSPVDRVHGYTF TGTGCCAGCTCACCAGTGGACAGGGTCCATGGCTACACCTTC
TRBJ1-1 - TRBV5-6 TRBD1 CASSKTGGFATVKRAEAFF TGTGCCAGCAGCAAGACAGGGGGCTTTGCGACCGTGAAAAGGGCTGAAGCTTTCTTT
TRBJ2-3 - TRBV10-3 - CAISPGSTDTQYF TGTGCCATCAGTCCGGGGTCGACAGATACGCAGTATTTT
TRBJ2-1 few TRBV5-1 TRBD1 CASGDRGLNEQFF TGCGCCAGCGGGGACAGGGGGCTCAATGAGCAGTTCTTC
TRBJ1-5 - TRBV7-2 - CASSLAPMSSYQPQHF TGTGCCAGCAGCTTAGCGCCGATGTCTAGCTATCAGCCCCAGCATTTT
TRBJ1-5 - TRBV23-1 - CASSQAVITAQPQHF TGCGCCAGCAGTCAAGCAGTCATTACAGCTCAGCCCCAGCATTTT
TRBJ2-1 - TRBV7-9 - CASSAPKRNEQFF TGTGCCAGCAGCGCCCCCAAGCGCAATGAGCAGTTCTTC
TRBJ1-6 few TRBV5-1 - CASSPADRSNSPLHF TGCGCCAGCAGTCCAGCAGACAGAAGTAATTCACCCCTCCACTTT
TRBJ1-1 once TRBV3-1/TRBV3-2 TRBD1 CASSQGQGTEAFF TGTGCCAGCAGCCAAGGACAGGGCACTGAAGCTTTCTTT
TRBJ1-4 - TRBV4-1 TRBD1 CASSQGQGREKLFF TGCGCCAGCAGCCAAGGACAGGGTCGGGAAAAACTGTTTTTT
TRBJ2-1 - TRBV10-3 TRBD2 CAISDFEIAGVASPNEQFF TGTGCCATCAGTGACTTTGAAATAGCGGGAGTGGCCTCCCCCAATGAGCAGTTCTTC
TRBJ2-1 - TRBV4-2 - CASSQILSGINEQFF TGTGCCAGCAGCCAAATTCTTTCGGGAATCAATGAGCAGTTCTTC
TRBJ1-5 - TRBV4-2 TRBD1 CASSQDPGQGARQPQHF TGTGCCAGCAGCCAAGACCCAGGGCAGGGGGCTAGGCAGCCCCAGCATTTT
TRBJ1-1 - TRBV11-3 TRBD1 CASSLQGGAFF TGTGCCAGCAGCTTACAGGGGGGAGCTTTCTTT
TRBJ2-1 - TRBV6-2/TRBV6-3 - CASSLIGNEQFF TGTGCCAGCAGTTTGATCGGCAATGAGCAGTTCTTC
TRBJ1-1 - TRBV5-7 TRBD1 CASSVTRTGRVGTEAFF TGTGCCAGCAGCGTCACTCGGACAGGGCGGGTCGGCACTGAAGCTTTCTTT
TRBJ2-3 - TRBV6-2/TRBV6-3 TRBD2 CASSRLAGEVGAQYF TGTGCCAGCAGCCGCCTAGCGGGAGAGGTGGGGGCGCAGTATTTT
TRBJ2-5 - TRBV19 TRBD2 CASSIRSGGEETQYF TGTGCCAGTAGTATTAGGAGCGGGGGGGAAGAGACCCAGTACTTC
TRBJ1-4 - TRBV11-3 - CASSRQSTNEKLFF TGTGCCAGCAGCCGACAGTCAACTAATGAAAAACTGTTTTTT
TRBJ1-2 - TRBV5-5 - CASSPDRFYGYTF TGTGCCAGCAGCCCGGACAGATTCTATGGCTACACCTTC
TRBJ2-2 - TRBV5-4 - CASSSLTGKNTGELFF TGTGCCAGCAGCTCGTTGACGGGAAAGAACACCGGGGAGCTGTTTTTT
TRBJ1-3 - TRBV27 - CASSNGPGNTIYF TGTGCCAGCAGTAACGGTCCGGGAAACACCATATATTTT
TRBJ1-5 once TRBV7-9 - CASTYGEGQPQHF TGTGCCAGCACCTACGGGGAGGGCCAGCCCCAGCATTTT
TRBJ2-4 - TRBV24-1 - CATSDTTGFQYF TGTGCCACCAGTGATACAACAGGGTTTCAGTACTTC
TRBJ2-2 - TRBV5-1 - CASSEQGNTGELFF TGCGCCAGCTCCGAGCAGGGGAACACCGGGGAGCTGTTTTTT